A single T cell receptor beta chain is shown here with its context. It was patients with CD8+CD57+ cell expansion by flow cytometry who were chosen for sequencing. This entry comes from a study of CD8+CD57+ T cells in acquired aplastic anemia. It was genomic DNA that served as the template for profiling TCR beta VDJ and CDR3. TCRdb itself ran the reads through MiXCR, one entry per CDR3 protein. Altogether approximately 250,000 distinct CDR3 sequences are present, 65% to 90% being singletons, with the ten largest covering 40% to 50%. CDR3 length equals 13 residues. CDR1 is MNHEY and CDR2 is SMNVEV in the germline V gene (reference sequence). The V end was cut by 6 bases, the J end by 8 bases, with 14 bases between.

The rearrangement links TRBV27 to TRBJ2-1; D not resolved. The sequence was collected from a human donor with aplastic anemia. The sequenced sample consisted of sorted CD4+, CD8+, or CD8+CD57+ T cells (not recorded which) from PBMCs. The CDR3 nucleotides read TGTGCCAGCAGACATGGACGGACGCATGAGCAGTTCTTC. It specifies CASRHGRTHEQFF.